The sequence of this TCR beta chain was determined in a study of blood T cell repertoires in COVID-19. As for the study in general: Both acute and convalescent COVID-19 samples were obtained from the United States, Italy and Spain.

Sequencing was performed with immunoSEQ multiplex PCR; in TCRdb, only in-frame clones are kept and a portion is missing. The sample shows about 410,000 clones, about 91% of them seen only once. V lost 1 base and J lost 0; bases outside the gene matches: 6. CDR3 length: 16 residues. Looked up from germline, CDR1 is SGHRS and CDR2 is YFSETQ. Sequenced input: peripheral blood. The receptor's source is a woman between 40 and 50 years old with COVID-19, enrolled during active disease. This chain joins TRBV5-1 and TRBJ2-5; 7 bases are shared with TRBD2. CDR3 DNA sequence: TGCGCCAGCAGCTTGATCGGGGGAGGGAACCAAGAGACCCAGTACTTC. Translation: CASSLIGGGNQETQYF.